The entry below gives a single TCR beta chain sequence along with its context. The table came from immunoSEQ multiplex PCR; TCRdb's copy has only in-frame clones and leaves some out. This repertoire shows 150,000 or so clones, about 90% found once; its top ten account for 0.68%. The data are from a study of control samples from healthy donors and cancer patients. This CDR3 region has 14 residues. The germline CDR1 and CDR2 sequences are MDHEN and SYDVKM. V lost 6 bases, J lost 7 bases, and 18 bases lay in between. This TCR was recovered from a woman aged 25 to 39 in good health. This sequence joins TRBV28 and TRBJ1-1; D is ambiguous. Sequencing input: blood. The CDR3 spells CASRSRPEWSEAFF. CDR3 sequence (DNA): TGTGCCAGCAGGTCGAGACCGGAGTGGAGTGAAGCTTTCTTT.